This T cell receptor (beta chain) was recovered during a study of cytomegalovirus exposure and HLA in healthy donors. The CDR3 is 15 residues long. Trimming removed 3 bases at V and 4 bases at J, with 13 bases between. In germline, CDR1 is SGDLS, CDR2 YYNGEE. Use of 60 Vbeta and 13 Jbeta primers characterized the PCR. In the study's own analysis: Counted up in a later analysis, unique TCR beta chains came to approximately 83 million, with about 10 million shared. Libraries were prepared by immunoSEQ multiplex PCR; TCRdb keeps only in-frame clonotypes and omits some of them. That table furnishes V, J and clone size, whereas the DNA furnished D and trimming. The sample shows roughly 140,000 clones, around 86% of them seen only once.

The chain employs TRBV9 and TRBJ2-2; possible D gene TRBD2, 6 bases. Sequences were obtained from PBMCs. This TCR was sampled from a female donor in good health and CMV-seronegative. This CDR3 is CASSGTGTGTGELFF. CDR3 DNA sequence: TGTGCCAGCAGCGGAACCGGGACTGGCACCGGGGAGCTGTTTTTT. The variable domain in full, with the rest retrieved from reference TRBV9 and TRBJ2-2, is DSGVTQTPKHLITATGQRVTLRCSPRSGDLSVYWYQQSLDQGLQFLIQYYNGEERAKGNILERFSAQQFPDLHSELNLSSLELGDSALYFCASSGTGTGTGELFFGEGSRLTVL.